These 16 T cell receptor beta chains were sequenced from one sample in a study of blood T cell repertoires in COVID-19 (dated by TCRdb to about 2020). The library was made by the immunoSEQ multiplex PCR assay. This immuneACCESS table, as held by TCRdb, lists in-frame sequences with V and J called but not all clones. Of the missing ones, under half trace to an unresolved V gene in checked studies; the others have no known cause. The sample has about 140,000 clones on record, about four fifths of them singletons. The leading ten clones occupy around 9% of the sample. The specimen was peripheral blood. The source is a man aged 25 to 40 with COVID-19, enrolled during active disease.

This rearrangement joins TRBV19 to TRBJ2-1, with D unclear. The CDR3 spans 13 residues. Germline assignment: CDR1 LNHDA and CDR2 SQIVND (reference sequence). The V gene lost 5 bases and the J gene lost 3 bases, with 8 bases spanning the gap. DNA of the CDR3: TGTGCCAGTAGTTTTGCAGGCTACAATGAGCAGTTCTTC. Translation gives CASSFAGYNEQFF.

The chain links TRBV7-9 to TRBJ2-2; 12 nucleotides agree with TRBD2. V gave up 4 bases and J gave up 6 bases; unmatched junction bases: 3. The CDR3 covers 15 residues. The germline CDR1 and CDR2 sequences are SEHNR and FQNEAQ (reference sequence). Written as DNA, the CDR3 is TGTGCCAGCAGCTCTAGCGGGAGGGCGGCCGGGGAGCTGTTTTTT. Amino acids: CASSSSGRAAGELFF. The complete variable domain, with remaining parts taken from reference TRBV7-9 and TRBJ2-2, reads DTGVSQNPRHKITKRGQNVTFRCDPISEHNRLYWYRQTLGQGPEFLTYFQNEAQLEKSRLLSDRFSAERPKGSFSTLEIQRTEQGDSAMYLCASSSSGRAAGELFFGEGSRLTVL.

The rearrangement joins TRBV9 to TRBJ2-2; D is unclear. Between the trimmed V and J ends, which lost 3 bases and 5 bases, there was a span of 11 bases. The germline V gene has CDR1 SGDLS and CDR2 YYNGEE. CDR3 length: 14 amino acids. The CDR3 DNA follows: TGTGCCAGCAGCGCCGCCCTCGAGACCGGGGAGCTGTTTTTT. Protein product: CASSAALETGELFF.

The chain recombines TRBV7-2 with TRBJ2-7, with D unclear. In germline, CDR1 is SGHTA, CDR2 FQGNSA. V lost 5 bases and J 4 bases, leaving 9 bases between the germline ends. The CDR3 is 12 amino acids. As DNA, the CDR3 is TGTGCCAGCAGCCCACGCGAGTACGAGCAGTACTTC. Its translation is CASSPREYEQYF.

The rearrangement joins TRBV21-1 to TRBJ1-5. TRBV21-1 is a documented pseudogene. The length of the CDR3 is 17 residues. CDR3 residues: CASSTPRRTYSNQPQHF. The CDR3 nucleotides are TGTGCCAGCAGCACTCCTCGACGGACTTATAGCAATCAGCCCCAGCATTTT.

This chain joins TRBV12-3 or TRBV12-4 and TRBJ2-5, with D possibly being TRBD2 (6 bases). This CDR3 region has 13 residues. Trimming pared 7 bases from V and 5 bases from J, leaving 14 bases between. CDR3 residues: CASKLATRETQYF. CDR3 nucleotide sequence: TGTGCCAGCAAACTAGCAACCCGGGAGACCCAGTACTTC.

Written as DNA, the CDR3 is TGCGCCAGCAGGGACAGGGGAGAGACCCAGTACTTC. Protein: CASRDRGETQYF. This chain joins TRBV10-1 and TRBJ2-5; TRBD1 agrees at 9 bases. Per the germline V gene, CDR1 is WNHNN and CDR2 is SYGVQD (reference sequence). Losses at the gene ends were 6 bases for V and 4 bases for J; bases not matched to a gene: 0. The CDR3 runs to 12 residues.

This clone was seen a few times. This chain uses TRBV12-3 or TRBV12-4 with TRBJ1-2; D ambiguous. The CDR3 contains 13 residues. Trimming shortened V by 3 bases and J by 2 bases, and 7 bases separated the two germline ends. The CDR3 sequence is CASSLLANYGYTF. In DNA form, the CDR3 reads TGTGCCAGCAGTTTGTTGGCCAACTATGGCTACACCTTC.

V gene TRBV7-2 combines with J gene TRBJ1-1; D is possibly TRBD1 (6 bases). Germline CDR1 SGHTA, CDR2 FQGNSA. CDR3 size: 13 residues. Trimming took off 4 bases at V and 8 bases at J, with 14 bases between the two ends. CDR3 residues: CASSSYRVGEAFF. The CDR3 nucleotides are TGTGCCAGCAGCTCGTACAGGGTAGGGGAAGCTTTCTTT.

The chain uses TRBV19 and TRBJ2-7, with 10 bases lining up with TRBD1. The germline CDR1 and CDR2 sequences are LNHDA and SQIVND (reference sequence). The CDR3 contains 15 residues. V was pared by 4 bases and J by 6 bases, with 9 bases of the junction left unmatched. The CDR3 here is CASSTSAGTGAEQYF. For the CDR3, the DNA is TGTGCCAGTAGTACCTCCGCCGGGACAGGGGCCGAGCAGTACTTC.

This sequence joins TRBV27 and TRBJ1-4; no clear D gene. The V and J ends lost 4 bases and 5 bases respectively, with 14 bases between them. CDR1 MNHEY and CDR2 SMNVEV come from the germline V gene (reference sequence). The length of the CDR3 is 15 residues. The CDR3 spells CASSSLPGPNEKLFF. DNA for the CDR3: TGTGCCAGCAGTTCTCTCCCCGGTCCAAATGAAAAACTGTTTTTT. The variable domain in full, completed from reference TRBV27 and TRBJ1-4, reads EAQVTQNPRYLITVTGKKLTVTCSQNMNHEYMSWYRQDPGLGLRQIYYSMNVEVTDKGDVPEGYKVSRKEKRNFPLILESPSPNQTSLYFCASSSLPGPNEKLFFGSGTQLSVL.

This rearrangement joins TRBV10-3 to TRBJ1-4, with D tentatively TRBD1 (6 bases). The CDR3 runs to 12 residues. CDR1 ENHRY and CDR2 SYGVKD come from the germline V gene. V was trimmed by 8 bases and J by 6 bases, leaving 10 bases between them. The CDR3 loop is CAIRGADEKLFF. CDR3 sequence (DNA): TGTGCCATCCGGGGGGCAGATGAAAAACTGTTTTTT.

This clone has more than one count but fewer than ten. This chain's CDR3 is CASSISPGQNTEAFF. DNA of the CDR3: TGTGCCAGTAGTATATCCCCGGGACAGAACACTGAAGCTTTCTTT. The chain links TRBV19 to TRBJ1-1; TRBD1 is a possible D gene (6 bases). V shed 2 bases and J shed 1 base, with 11 bases lying between them. The CDR3 runs to 15 residues. Looked up from germline, CDR1 is LNHDA and CDR2 is SQIVND (reference sequence).

J is TRBJ2-7 and V is TRBV5-1, with unresolved D. CDR1 is SGHRS and CDR2 is YFSETQ in the germline V gene. The V and J ends lost 4 bases and 1 base respectively, with 9 bases between them. The CDR3 totals 13 residues. CDR3 bases: TGCGCCAGCAGCCGCTACTCTTCCTACGAGCAGTACTTC. Translation gives CASSRYSSYEQYF.

This chain joins TRBV7-9 and TRBJ2-2; 9 bases fit TRBD1. With V trimmed by 3 bases and J by 7 bases, 6 bases remained unmatched. The germline V gene has CDR1 SEHNR and CDR2 FQNEAQ (reference sequence). The CDR3 is 15 amino acids. The CDR3 sequence: CASSLTGGKIGELFF. The CDR3 DNA is TGTGCCAGCAGCTTGACAGGGGGGAAAATCGGGGAGCTGTTTTTT.

This clone was detected once. The rearrangement joins TRBV5-6 to TRBJ2-3; D is unresolved. V gave up 1 base and J gave up 0 bases, with 12 bases separating them. The CDR3 consists of 16 residues. CDR1 SGHDT and CDR2 YYEEEE come from the germline V gene. The CDR3 bases are TGTGCCAGCAGCTTGTTTCGGTTGAGGAGCACAGATACGCAGTATTTT. Amino acid sequence: CASSLFRLRSTDTQYF. Combining the CDR3 with reference TRBV5-6 and TRBJ2-3 gives the whole variable domain DAGVTQSPTHLIKTRGQQVTLRCSPKSGHDTVSWYQQALGQGPQFIFQYYEEEERQRGNFPDRFSGHQFPNYSSELNVNALLLGDSALYLCASSLFRLRSTDTQYFGPGTRLTVL.